Following are 21 T cell receptor beta chains from one sample sequenced in a study of post-analysis software for immune sequencing data. No antigens are known for them. The library was made from cDNA and included unique molecular identifiers. TCRdb re-derived calls from the PCR reads in MiXCR, one entry per CDR3 protein. The sample consists of about 460,000 distinct CDR3 sequences, less than 45% of them appearing once. Study-wide results and limits: Patients used about five TRBV segments, including TRBV5-6, TRBV5-1 and TRBV20-1, more often than controls.

Sequenced sample: blood. These receptors originate from a girl aged 5-17 years with multiple sclerosis.

This clonotype has only a few counts. This sequence joins TRBV4-3 and TRBJ2-1, with TRBD1 identical over 7 bases. The CDR3 consists of 20 residues. The V and J ends lost 0 bases and 5 bases, in that order; junction bases with no gene match: 19. Germline-derived CDR1 and CDR2 are LGHNA and YSLEER. The CDR3 nucleotides read TGCGCCAGCAGCCAAGATTTCGCAGGGGGATTATCTAGGGGTGACAATGAGCAGTTCTTC. Its translation is CASSQDFAGGLSRGDNEQFF.

The chain uses TRBV7-2 and TRBJ2-5; D uncertain. The CDR3 has 14 residues. The germline V gene encodes CDR1 SGHTA and CDR2 FQGNSA. Trimming removed 4 bases from V and 4 bases from J, with 13 bases in between. CDR3 DNA: TGTGCCAGCAGCTCCGGTGACTGGGGAGAGACCCAGTACTTC. It specifies CASSSGDWGETQYF.

CDR3: CASSPNAGGPGELFF. The DNA of the CDR3 is TGTGCCAGCAGCCCCAATGCGGGGGGCCCCGGGGAGCTGTTTTTT. The rearrangement uses TRBV3-1 and TRBJ2-2; 8 bases agree with TRBD2. From germline, CDR1 is LGHDT and CDR2 YNNKEL (reference sequence). The CDR3 length is 15 residues. Trimming at V came to 4 bases and at J to 6 bases, leaving 7 bases not matched to a gene. The entire variable domain, with the rest obtained from reference TRBV3-1 and TRBJ2-2, is as follows: DTAVSQTPKYLVTQMGNDKSIKCEQNLGHDTMYWYKQDSKKFLKIMFSYNNKELIINETVPNRFSPKSPDKAHLNLHINSLELGDSAVYFCASSPNAGGPGELFFGEGSRLTVL.

The V gene is TRBV15, the J gene TRBJ2-5; D is unclear. Trimming cost V 3 bases and J 11 bases, with 13 bases left between them. The CDR3 sequence is 12 residues long. In germline, CDR1 is LNHNV, CDR2 YYDKDF (reference sequence). The CDR3 DNA follows: TGTGCCACCAGCAGTCACATCAATGAGCAGTACTTC. Protein sequence: CATSSHINEQYF.

The chain has TRBV3-1 and TRBJ2-1; a possible D gene is TRBD2 (6 bases). The CDR3 length is 16 residues. Trimming shortened V by 4 bases and J by 4 bases, and 17 bases separated the two germline ends. Germline lookup yields CDR1 LGHDT and CDR2 YNNKEL (reference sequence). The CDR3 is CASSPLGRRVYNEQFF. Written as DNA, the CDR3 is TGTGCCAGCAGCCCCCTGGGGCGGAGGGTTTACAATGAGCAGTTCTTC.

The table lists this clonotype with many counts. The V and J genes are TRBV28 and TRBJ2-1, with D possibly called TRBD1 or TRBD2 (5 bases each). Per germline, CDR1 MDHEN and CDR2 SYDVKM. CDR3 size: 14 residues. V lost 3 bases and J lost 1, with 7 bases in between. The CDR3 sequence: CASSFGGSYNEQFF. The CDR3 DNA reads as TGTGCCAGCAGTTTTGGGGGTTCCTACAATGAGCAGTTCTTC.

The chain has TRBV9 and TRBJ2-7; 7 bases agree with TRBD2. The closer fit of TRBJ2-5 to the DNA end suggests the J call may be wrong. The V gene's germline CDR1 is SGDLS and CDR2 YYNGEE. The CDR3 totals 14 residues. DNA for the CDR3: TGTGCCAGCAGCCAGGCCGGGACTAAAGAGACCCAGTACTTC. Translated: CASSQAGTKETQYF.

This clonotype was detected a few times. The chain uses TRBV27 and TRBJ2-7, with D perhaps assigned TRBD1 or TRBD2 (5 bases each). The CDR3 has 14 residues. V was pared by 3 bases and J by 7 bases, with 16 bases between. Germline V lookup: CDR1 MNHEY, CDR2 SMNVEV (reference sequence). This CDR3 reads CASSLEDTTTEQYF. Written as DNA, the CDR3 is TGTGCCAGCAGTTTGGAGGACACCACTACAGAGCAGTACTTC.

This chain connects TRBV10-1 to TRBJ2-5; TRBD2 matches at 12 bases. This CDR3 is built from 15 residues. V shed 6 bases and J 4 bases; nucleotides not matched to a gene: 6. Germline V lookup: CDR1 WNHNN, CDR2 SYGVQD (reference sequence). CDR3 loop: CASSNPTSGGETQYF. DNA of the CDR3: TGCGCCAGCAGCAACCCGACTAGCGGGGGAGAGACCCAGTACTTC.

There are a few counts of this clonotype. The gene calls are TRBV29-1 and TRBJ1-2; tentatively, D is TRBD1 (6 bases). CDR1 and CDR2 (germline): SQVTM, ANQGSEA. The germline V and J ends were trimmed by 3 bases and 4 bases, with 15 bases remaining between them. The CDR3 has 14 residues. CDR3 nucleotide sequence: TGCAGCGTTGATCAGGGGCGAGGGAGCTATGGCTACACCTTC. Translating gives CSVDQGRGSYGYTF.

The gene calls are TRBV6-1 and TRBJ1-1, with D perhaps TRBD1 (5 bases). The CDR3 is 17 amino acids. The V gene lost 4 bases and the J gene lost 0 bases, with 18 bases spanning the gap. From germline, CDR1 is MNHNS and CDR2 SASEGT. The CDR3 loop is CASSGTGRGKMNTEAFF. The CDR3 DNA sequence: TGTGCCAGCAGTGGGACGGGGCGGGGGAAAATGAACACTGAAGCTTTCTTT.

The genes are TRBV6-5 and TRBJ2-7; 15 nucleotides match TRBD2. CDR1 and CDR2 (germline): MNHEY, SVGAGI. V was clipped by 2 bases and J by 7 bases; unmatched bases: 15. This CDR3 comprises 19 residues. The CDR3 bases are TGTGCCAGCAGTTACGTCCGGACTAGCGGGAGGGCCCCCAAGAGAGAGCAGTACTTC. Translation: CASSYVRTSGRAPKREQYF.

The chain joins TRBV27 to TRBJ2-6; maybe TRBD1 (6 bases). CDR3 length: 18 amino acids. V was clipped by 2 bases and J by 3 bases, with 17 bases between them. Germline V gene lookup returns CDR1 MNHEY and CDR2 SMNVEV (reference sequence). CDR3 residues: CASSLRRGFPDGANVLTF. DNA for the CDR3: TGTGCCAGCAGTTTACGCAGGGGCTTTCCTGATGGGGCCAACGTCCTGACTTTC.

The V call is TRBV7-2, the J call TRBJ2-3; 8 bases line up with TRBD1. The V gene's germline CDR1 is SGHTA and CDR2 FQGNSA. The CDR3 has 14 residues. Trimming at V came to 4 bases and at J to 4 bases, leaving 4 bases not matched to a gene. Written as DNA, the CDR3 is TGTGCCAGCAGCTGGACAGGGCCCCCAGATACGCAGTATTTT. Translation gives CASSWTGPPDTQYF.

The chain couples TRBV7-9 to TRBJ1-6; 7 bases map to TRBD1. The CDR3 runs to 15 residues. Trimming took 2 bases from V and 8 from J; bases not matched to a gene: 6. CDR1 SEHNR and CDR2 FQNEAQ come from the germline V gene (reference sequence). CDR3 bases: TGTGCCAGCAGCTTATCGGGACAGCGGGATTCACCCCTCCACTTT. As protein: CASSLSGQRDSPLHF.

The V call is TRBV7-9, the J call TRBJ1-1; no reliable D call. The germline gives CDR1 SEHNR, CDR2 FQNEAQ (reference sequence). Trimming pared 2 bases from V and 2 bases from J, leaving 6 bases between. There are 13 residues in the CDR3. The CDR3 reads CASSLFPNTEAFF. Written as DNA, the CDR3 is TGTGCCAGCAGCTTATTCCCTAACACTGAAGCTTTCTTT.

The chain combines TRBV12-3 or TRBV12-4 with TRBJ1-4; unclear D gene. V was clipped by 6 bases and J by 4 bases, with 12 bases between them. The CDR3 runs 14 residues. The CDR3 nucleotides read TGTGCCAGCAGCCCCCGAGCGAATAATGAAAAACTGTTTTTT. Its protein product is CASSPRANNEKLFF.

The chain recombines TRBV7-9 with TRBJ2-2; D not certain. CDR1 and CDR2 from the germline V gene are SEHNR and FQNEAQ (reference sequence). Between the trimmed V and J ends, which lost 8 bases and 6 bases, there was a span of 7 bases. CDR3 length: 11 amino acids. The CDR3 DNA sequence: TGTGCCAGCGTATATTCCGGGGAGCTGTTTTTT. Translating gives CASVYSGELFF.

This clonotype was picked up one time. The chain has TRBV4-3 and TRBJ1-2; D is ambiguous. From germline, CDR1 is LGHNA and CDR2 YSLEER. CDR3 size: 15 residues. Trimming stripped 1 base from V and 3 bases from J, with 12 bases between. CDR3 in amino acids: CASSQVIRSHYGYTF. CDR3 DNA sequence: TGCGCCAGCAGCCAAGTAATCCGTTCGCACTATGGCTACACCTTC.

The chain carries TRBV24-1 and TRBJ2-1, with 10 bases lining up with TRBD2. Germline V gene sequence: CDR1 KGHDR, CDR2 SFDVKD. CDR3 length equals 16 residues. Trimming cost V 4 bases and J 4 bases; bases outside gene matches: 6. The chain's CDR3 is CATSEPTSGTYNEQFF. CDR3 in DNA: TGTGCCACCAGTGAACCCACTAGCGGGACGTACAATGAGCAGTTCTTC.

At least ten counts were recorded for this clonotype. The chain uses TRBV29-1 and TRBJ2-7, with D perhaps matching TRBD1 or TRBD2 (5 bases each). Trimming pared 4 bases from V and 3 bases from J, leaving 16 bases between. From germline, CDR1 is SQVTM and CDR2 ANQGSEA. The CDR3 consists of 14 residues. The CDR3: CSVGGGPNLYEQYF. The CDR3, as DNA: TGCAGCGTTGGTGGGGGACCCAATCTCTACGAGCAGTACTTC.